A single sample is the source of the 30 T cell receptor beta chains below, sequenced in a study of blood T cell repertoires in COVID-19. Clones were read by immunoSEQ multiplex PCR, and TCRdb kept only the in-frame ones, dropping some. The sample lists approximately 140,000 clones; 80% to 90% were seen once. Specimen: peripheral blood. The receptors originated from a man between 60 and 70 years old with active or convalescent COVID-19.

This rearrangement joins TRBV28 to TRBJ2-3; 8 positions agree with TRBD2. CDR1 MDHEN and CDR2 SYDVKM come from the germline V gene. V trimming: 5 bases; J trimming: 2 bases; junction bases outside the gene matches: 9. The CDR3 is 16 residues long. DNA for the CDR3: TGTGCCAGCAGTCCATATGCGGGGGGCCCCACAGATACGCAGTATTTT. This gives the protein CASSPYAGGPTDTQYF.

The chain recombines TRBV5-1 with TRBJ2-1; D may be TRBD1 (6 bases). There are 16 residues in the CDR3. Per the germline V gene, CDR1 is SGHRS and CDR2 is YFSETQ. V lost 0 bases, J lost 3 bases, and 13 bases lay in between. CDR3 coding DNA: TGCGCCAGCAGCTTGGCCGAAGGACAGTTCTACAATGAGCAGTTCTTC. It encodes CASSLAEGQFYNEQFF.

The rearrangement joins TRBV6-1 to TRBJ2-3, with 9 bases that match TRBD2. From germline, CDR1 is MNHNS and CDR2 SASEGT. The CDR3 is made up of 15 amino acids. V shed 6 bases, J shed 0 bases, and the junction held 4 bases outside the gene matches. Here the CDR3 DNA reads TGTGCCAGCAGAAGTGGACTAGCGAGCACAGATACGCAGTATTTT. Translated: CASRSGLASTDTQYF.

V and J are TRBV6-5 and TRBJ2-3; 8 nucleotides align to TRBD1. J gave up 6 bases and V 6 bases, and 8 bases lay outside the gene matches. The germline CDR1 and CDR2 sequences are MNHEY and SVGAGI. The CDR3 has 14 amino acids. Here the CDR3 DNA reads TGTGCCAGCAGCATCAGGGGGCTAGGGGATACGCAGTATTTT. Its protein product is CASSIRGLGDTQYF.

This chain uses TRBV9 with TRBJ2-2; 12 nucleotides align to TRBD2. Germline trimming cut 4 bases from V and 7 bases from J; bases unmatched to any gene: 8. Germline-derived CDR1 and CDR2 are SGDLS and YYNGEE. The CDR3 totals 16 residues. The chain's CDR3 is CASSPPSGRALGELFF. CDR3 in DNA: TGTGCCAGCAGCCCACCTAGCGGGAGGGCCCTCGGGGAGCTGTTTTTT.

This CDR3 is CASSLGGAEKLFF. The CDR3 DNA is TGTGCCAGCAGTTTAGGGGGAGCTGAAAAACTGTTTTTT. V and J are TRBV12-3 or TRBV12-4 and TRBJ1-4; D is unresolved. V was shortened by 1 base and J by 7 bases, with 7 bases between the two germline ends. This CDR3 has 13 residues.

The chain joins TRBV19 to TRBJ2-5, with D unclear. Trimming took 3 bases from V and 2 from J, leaving 13 bases between them. Germline values: CDR1 LNHDA, CDR2 SQIVND (reference sequence). The CDR3 has 15 residues. The CDR3 DNA sequence: TGTGCCAGTAGTATCTCCAGGTCGATGCAAGAGACCCAGTACTTC. Its protein is CASSISRSMQETQYF.

The rearrangement links TRBV27 to TRBJ2-2, with a tentative D call TRBD2 (7 bases). The CDR3 runs to 14 residues. CDR1 is MNHEY and CDR2 is SMNVEV in the germline V gene (reference sequence). Trimming removed 8 bases at V and 5 bases at J, with 15 bases between. CDR3 in DNA: TGTGCCAGCCATAACAAGGGGGGGACCGGGGAGCTGTTTTTT. Translating it yields CASHNKGGTGELFF.

The chain links TRBV3-1 (or the pseudogene TRBV3-2) to TRBJ1-1; D is perhaps TRBD1 (5 bases). Germline loops: CDR1 LGHDT, CDR2 YNNKEL (reference sequence). The ends were cut back, 6 bases at V and 2 bases at J, with 13 bases in the middle. The CDR3 length is 14 residues. The CDR3 nucleotides read TGTGCCAGCAGTCGAGGGACTGACAACACTGAAGCTTTCTTT. It yields the protein CASSRGTDNTEAFF.

This clone was seen a few times. J is TRBJ2-7 and V is TRBV3-1 (or the pseudogene TRBV3-2); 11 bases agree with TRBD2. This CDR3 region has 13 residues. V lost 4 bases to trimming and J lost 6 bases; unmatched junction nucleotides: 2. CDR1 and CDR2 from the germline V gene are LGHDT and YNNKEL (reference sequence). Here the CDR3 DNA reads TGTGCCAGCAGCCGACTAGCGGGAACCGAGCAGTACTTC. Residues: CASSRLAGTEQYF.

This clone was picked up a small number of times. This sequence joins TRBV6-1 and TRBJ1-3, with a weak D call TRBD1 (6 bases). With 0 bases removed from V and 1 base from J, the gap between germline ends came to 7 bases. Germline CDR1 reads MNHNS; CDR2 reads SASEGT. CDR3 length: 15 residues. This CDR3 reads CASSEARGSGNTIYF. The CDR3 DNA sequence: TGTGCCAGCAGTGAAGCCAGGGGATCTGGAAACACCATATATTTT.

This rearrangement joins TRBV2 to TRBJ1-5, with a possible D match to TRBD1 (6 bases). The V gene lost 8 bases and the J gene lost 7 bases, with 21 bases spanning the gap. This CDR3 contains 15 residues. Germline V gene lookup returns CDR1 SNHLY and CDR2 FYNNEI. The CDR3 nucleotides read TGTGCCAGCCTCGAGGGTCGGGGGGCAGGCCAGCCCCAGCATTTT. It yields the protein CASLEGRGAGQPQHF.

The V gene is TRBV2, the J gene TRBJ2-5; 11 bases line up with TRBD2. There are 14 residues in the CDR3. Germline-derived CDR1 and CDR2 are SNHLY and FYNNEI. V was pared by 10 bases and J by 5 bases, with 9 bases of the junction left unmatched. CDR3 loop: CATSRSGRGETQYF. The CDR3 DNA reads TGTGCCACCTCCCGTAGCGGGAGGGGGGAGACCCAGTACTTC. Based on the CDR3 plus reference TRBV2 and TRBJ2-5, the full variable domain is EPEVTQTPSHQVTQMGQEVILRCVPISNHLYFYWYRQILGQKVEFLVSFYNNEISEKSEIFDDQFSVERPDGSNFTLKIRSTKLEDSAMYFCATSRSGRGETQYFGPGTRLLVL.

The gene calls are TRBV29-1 and TRBJ1-2, with 8 bases identical to TRBD1. Losses at the gene ends were 4 bases for V and 4 bases for J; bases not matched to a gene: 5. CDR3 length equals 13 residues. Per the germline V gene, CDR1 is SQVTM and CDR2 is ANQGSEA. Here the CDR3 reads CSVGGGQGYGYTF. The DNA of the CDR3 is TGCAGCGTTGGGGGCGGACAGGGCTATGGCTACACCTTC. The entire variable domain, with the rest obtained from reference TRBV29-1 and TRBJ1-2, is as follows: SAVISQKPSRDICQRGTSLTIQCQVDSQVTMMFWYRQQPGQSLTLIATANQGSEATYESGFVIDKFPISRPNLTFSTLTVSNMSPEDSSIYLCSVGGGQGYGYTFGSGTRLTVV.

This clone appeared once. CDR3 protein: CASSKTGVNTEAFF. DNA for the CDR3: TGTGCCAGCAGCAAAACAGGGGTGAACACTGAAGCTTTCTTT. The V and J genes are TRBV9 and TRBJ1-1; 7 bases map to TRBD1. This CDR3 spans 14 amino acids. The germline CDR1 and CDR2 sequences are SGDLS and YYNGEE. Losses at the gene ends were 4 bases for V and 0 bases for J; bases not matched to a gene: 3.

The chain is built from TRBV5-1 and TRBJ2-1; possibly TRBD2 for D (8 bases). This CDR3 comprises 16 residues. Between the trimmed V and J ends, which lost 2 bases and 1 base, there was a span of 13 bases. The germline gives CDR1 SGHRS, CDR2 YFSETQ. The CDR3 region is CASSLLAGQSYNEQFF. As DNA, the CDR3 is TGCGCCAGCAGCTTATTAGCGGGACAGTCCTACAATGAGCAGTTCTTC.

The gene calls are TRBV10-3 and TRBJ2-6; D might be TRBD1 (7 bases). This CDR3 comprises 16 residues. V was trimmed by 6 bases and J by 1 base, leaving 13 bases between them. The germline gives CDR1 ENHRY, CDR2 SYGVKD. The CDR3 nucleotides are TGTGCCATCAGGGAGGGGGCCGGATCTGGGGCCAACGTCCTGACTTTC. This codes for CAIREGAGSGANVLTF.

The chain has TRBV4-1 and TRBJ2-5; D is unresolved. The CDR3 runs 13 residues. V lost 0 bases and J 4 bases, leaving 6 bases between the germline ends. Germline V gene data show CDR1 as MGHRA and CDR2 as YSYEKL. DNA for the CDR3: TGCGCCAGCAGCCAAGATTTCTCAGAGACCCAGTACTTC. This gives the protein CASSQDFSETQYF.

The V and J genes are TRBV7-3 and TRBJ2-1, with 10 nucleotides matching TRBD2. This CDR3 is 16 amino acids long. Germline CDR1 SGHTA, CDR2 FQGTGA. V shed 1 base, J shed 3 bases, and the junction held 3 bases outside the gene matches. The CDR3 bases are TGTGCCAGCAGCTTAATAGGGACTAGCGTCTACAATGAGCAGTTCTTC. Translating it yields CASSLIGTSVYNEQFF.

This clone was recorded only once. The rearrangement links TRBV18 to TRBJ1-2; D gene ambiguous. Germline assignment: CDR1 KGHSH and CDR2 LQKENI. There are 13 residues in the CDR3. Trimming pared 3 bases from V and 4 bases from J, leaving 9 bases between. CDR3 bases: TGTGCCAGCTCACCCCGCGGGAGCTATGGCTACACCTTC. It translates to CASSPRGSYGYTF. The complete variable domain, with remaining parts taken from reference TRBV18 and TRBJ1-2, reads NAGVMQNPRHLVRRRGQEARLRCSPMKGHSHVYWYRQLPEEGLKFMVYLQKENIIDESGMPKERFSAEFPKEGPSILRIQQVVRGDSAAYFCASSPRGSYGYTFGSGTRLTVV.

V and J are TRBV4-2 and TRBJ1-4, with 7 bases aligning to TRBD1. Germline CDR1 and CDR2: LGHNA and YNFKEQ. The V and J ends lost 4 bases and 2 bases, in that order; junction bases with no gene match: 16. CDR3 length equals 19 residues. Here the CDR3 DNA reads TGTGCCAGCAGCCGAGTACCCCAGACAGGGAGGTCCACTAATGAAAAACTGTTTTTT. Amino acids: CASSRVPQTGRSTNEKLFF.

The V gene is TRBV19, the J gene TRBJ2-5; a possible D gene is TRBD2 (5 bases). Germline V gene sequence: CDR1 LNHDA, CDR2 SQIVND (reference sequence). This CDR3 has 12 residues. Trimming removed 3 bases from V and 9 bases from J, with 11 bases in between. The CDR3 nucleotides read TGTGCCAGTAGTATTAGTTCGGGGTCCCAGTACTTC. It translates to CASSISSGSQYF.

The chain links TRBV11-1 to TRBJ2-7; tentatively, D is TRBD1 (5 bases). V shed 2 bases and J shed 5 bases, with 16 bases lying between them. CDR1 and CDR2 (germline): SGHAT, FQDESV (reference sequence). The CDR3 totals 15 residues. DNA for the CDR3: TGTGCCAGCAGCTTAAGTGGTTCCAGGGTCCACGAGCAGTACTTC. Its protein is CASSLSGSRVHEQYF.

The V call is TRBV5-4, the J call TRBJ1-6; no clear D gene. CDR1 and CDR2 (germline): SGHNT, YYREEE (reference sequence). The CDR3 totals 15 residues. V gave up 4 bases and J gave up 0 bases, with 8 bases separating them. CDR3 region: CASSPGDSYNSPLHF. In DNA, the CDR3 is TGTGCCAGCAGCCCAGGTGACTCCTATAATTCACCCCTCCACTTT. The full variable domain, with the rest looked up from reference TRBV5-4 and TRBJ1-6, is ETGVTQSPTHLIKTRGQQVTLRCSSQSGHNTVSWYQQALGQGPQFIFQYYREEENGRGNFPPRFSGLQFPNYSSELNVNALELDDSALYLCASSPGDSYNSPLHFGNGTRLTVT.

This clone was recorded once. The chain has TRBV20-1 and TRBJ2-7, with a possible D match to TRBD1 (5 bases). The CDR3 has 12 amino acids. In germline, CDR1 is DFQATT, CDR2 SNEGSKA (reference sequence). Trimming removed 3 bases from V and 5 bases from J, with 11 bases in between. CDR3 residues: CSASQGVHEQYF. DNA of the CDR3: TGCAGTGCTAGTCAGGGCGTCCACGAGCAGTACTTC.

This chain uses TRBV7-8 with TRBJ2-3; TRBD2 might be the D (6 bases). This CDR3 is built from 17 residues. CDR1 and CDR2 (germline): SGHVS, FQNEAQ. The V end was cut by 7 bases, the J end by 3 bases, with 23 bases between. The CDR3 nucleotides are TGTGCCAGCATCCCACCGACGGGTAGCGGCTATACAGATACGCAGTATTTT. This sequence encodes CASIPPTGSGYTDTQYF.

V and J are TRBV3-1 (or the pseudogene TRBV3-2) and TRBJ2-3; 16 nucleotides agree with TRBD2. The CDR3 covers 18 residues. Per the germline V gene, CDR1 is LGHDT and CDR2 is YNNKEL (reference sequence). The V gene end was trimmed by 4 bases and the J gene end by 4 bases; junction bases not matched to a gene: 8. The CDR3 nucleotides are TGTGCCAGCAGCCTCCCGGGACTAGCGGGAGGGCAGGCAGATACGCAGTATTTT. This codes for CASSLPGLAGGQADTQYF.

The V gene is TRBV18, the J gene TRBJ1-4; possible D gene TRBD1, 6 bases. V was trimmed by 1 base and J by 5 bases, leaving 11 bases between them. This CDR3 comprises 15 residues. Germline loops: CDR1 KGHSH, CDR2 LQKENI. The CDR3 bases are TGTGCCAGCTCACCACGACAGGCGATCAATGAAAAACTGTTTTTT. Translated, it gives CASSPRQAINEKLFF. Variable domain in full (rest from reference TRBV18 and TRBJ1-4): NAGVMQNPRHLVRRRGQEARLRCSPMKGHSHVYWYRQLPEEGLKFMVYLQKENIIDESGMPKERFSAEFPKEGPSILRIQQVVRGDSAAYFCASSPRQAINEKLFFGSGTQLSVL.

The chain has TRBV2 and TRBJ1-2, with 8 bases fitting TRBD1. The germline V gene encodes CDR1 SNHLY and CDR2 FYNNEI. This CDR3 has 13 amino acids. V trimming: 8 bases; J trimming: 2 bases; junction bases outside the gene matches: 4. The CDR3 is CASGDRRNYGYTF. The CDR3 region has the DNA TGTGCCAGCGGGGACAGGAGAAACTATGGCTACACCTTC. The whole variable domain, remainder taken from reference TRBV2 and TRBJ1-2, is EPEVTQTPSHQVTQMGQEVILRCVPISNHLYFYWYRQILGQKVEFLVSFYNNEISEKSEIFDDQFSVERPDGSNFTLKIRSTKLEDSAMYFCASGDRRNYGYTFGSGTRLTVV.

This chain uses TRBV28 with TRBJ2-1; D is perhaps TRBD2 (6 bases). The V gene lost 7 bases and the J gene lost 6 bases, with 22 bases spanning the gap. CDR1 is MDHEN, CDR2 SYDVKM, per germline. The length of the CDR3 is 16 residues. This CDR3 reads CASNFERQGLRNEQFF. The CDR3 DNA is TGTGCCAGCAACTTTGAACGGCAGGGACTGCGCAATGAGCAGTTCTTC.